The 17 T cell receptor beta chains below all came from one sample that was sequenced in a study of cytomegalovirus exposure and HLA in healthy donors. PCR employed 60 Vbeta and 13 Jbeta primers. Method: immunoSEQ multiplex PCR; TCRdb's copy keeps in-frame clones and lacks some. The sample contains about 130,000 clones, about 73% of which appear only once. Sequenced: PBMCs. The receptors shown here come from a human donor in good health.

The chain employs TRBV2 and TRBJ2-5; D is uncertain. The V gene lost 4 bases and the J gene lost 5 bases, with 5 bases spanning the gap. Germline CDR1 reads SNHLY; CDR2 reads FYNNEI. The length of the CDR3 is 11 residues. The CDR3 nucleotides are TGTGCCAGCAGTGTCGGGGAGACCCAGTACTTC. Amino acids: CASSVGETQYF.

This clone was seen more than once but under ten times. This sequence joins TRBV4-3 and TRBJ1-2, with D hard to call. Germline lookup yields CDR1 LGHNA and CDR2 YSLEER. The CDR3 has 14 residues. Trimming took 0 bases from V and 2 from J, leaving 7 bases between them. For the CDR3, the DNA is TGCGCCAGCAGCCAAGATGACGGGAACTATGGCTACACCTTC. Residues: CASSQDDGNYGYTF.

This sequence joins TRBV9 and TRBJ1-1, with 7 nucleotides matching TRBD1. CDR3 length equals 13 residues. J lost 11 bases, V lost 0 bases, and 7 bases had no gene match. Germline loops: CDR1 SGDLS, CDR2 YYNGEE. The CDR3 loop reads CASSVERDSRAFF. CDR3 DNA: TGTGCCAGCAGCGTAGAGAGGGACAGTCGGGCTTTCTTT.

The CDR3: CAILPDRGGTEAFF. CDR3 coding DNA: TGTGCCATCTTGCCTGACAGGGGGGGGACTGAAGCTTTCTTT. The genes are TRBV10-3 and TRBJ1-1; 9 bases are a match to TRBD1. Looked up from germline, CDR1 is ENHRY and CDR2 is SYGVKD. With 8 bases clipped from V and 5 bases from J, the junction kept 9 bases outside the gene matches. The CDR3 covers 14 residues.

The chain uses TRBV5-1 and TRBJ1-1; D gene unclear. The CDR3 runs 13 residues. Germline-derived CDR1 and CDR2 are SGHRS and YFSETQ. Between the trimmed V and J ends, which lost 1 base and 2 bases, there was a span of 6 bases. CDR3 bases: TGCGCCAGCAGCTTGTCCAGAAACACTGAAGCTTTCTTT. The encoded protein is CASSLSRNTEAFF. The complete variable domain, with remaining parts taken from reference TRBV5-1 and TRBJ1-1, reads KAGVTQTPRYLIKTRGQQVTLSCSPISGHRSVSWYQQTPGQGLQFLFEYFSETQRNKGNFPGRFSGRQFSNSRSEMNVSTLELGDSALYLCASSLSRNTEAFFGQGTRLTVV.

About this clone itself: Other DNA variants within this sample encode the same CDR3. CDR3 sequence reads: CASSHPQETQYF. The CDR3 DNA reads as TGCGCCAGCAGCCACCCTCAAGAGACCCAGTACTTC. V is TRBV4-1 and J is TRBJ2-5; no definite D call. V shed 3 bases and J shed 2 bases, with 4 bases lying between them. The CDR3 is 12 residues long. CDR1 and CDR2 (germline): MGHRA, YSYEKL.

The rearrangement links TRBV19 to TRBJ2-1; TRBD2 might be the D (6 bases). There are 15 residues in the CDR3. Per germline, CDR1 LNHDA and CDR2 SQIVND (reference sequence). V was pared by 5 bases and J by 4 bases, with 15 bases between. CDR3 in DNA: TGTGCCAGTAGTCGGGACTCCGAAACTTACAATGAGCAGTTCTTC. Translating gives CASSRDSETYNEQFF.

This chain connects TRBV7-6 to TRBJ2-2; the match to TRBD2 covers 8 bases. The length of the CDR3 is 15 residues. After removal of 5 bases from V and 3 bases from J, the junction contained 5 bases not matched to a gene. Germline V lookup: CDR1 SGHVS, CDR2 FNYEAQ. CDR3 amino acids: CASSLSSGYTGELFF. CDR3 bases: TGTGCCAGCAGCCTTTCTAGCGGGTACACCGGGGAGCTGTTTTTT.

This rearrangement joins TRBV2 to TRBJ1-5, with 7 bases lining up with TRBD1. Per germline, CDR1 SNHLY and CDR2 FYNNEI. V trimming: 3 bases; J trimming: 7 bases; junction bases outside the gene matches: 3. The CDR3 extends over 13 amino acids. DNA of the CDR3: TGTGCCAGCAGTGATACAGGGGTCCAGCCCCAGCATTTT. Translation: CASSDTGVQPQHF.

Only a few counts were recorded for this clone. CDR3 coding DNA: TGTGCCAGCAGTGAAACCGACGAGGGGAGGGAGCAGTACTTC. This encodes CASSETDEGREQYF. This chain connects TRBV6-1 to TRBJ2-7; D might be TRBD2 (6 bases). This CDR3 comprises 14 residues. V shed 2 bases and J shed 7 bases, with 15 bases lying between them. Per the germline V gene, CDR1 is MNHNS and CDR2 is SASEGT.

V and J are TRBV19 and TRBJ1-5; tentative D call: TRBD1 (5 bases). CDR1 is LNHDA and CDR2 is SQIVND in the germline V gene (reference sequence). The CDR3 extends over 15 amino acids. Trimming took 7 bases from V and 6 from J, leaving 19 bases between them. The chain's CDR3 is CASTGYQGSGQPQHF. The CDR3 coding sequence is TGTGCCAGTACCGGCTACCAGGGTTCGGGTCAGCCCCAGCATTTT.

This clone was picked up one time. CDR3 DNA: TGTGCCAGCAGCCCGGGGGTAGCTTACTCTGGAAACACCATATATTTT. This sequence encodes CASSPGVAYSGNTIYF. The chain joins TRBV5-5 to TRBJ1-3; D perhaps matches TRBD1 (5 bases). V was clipped by 4 bases and J by 0 bases, with 14 bases between them. CDR1 and CDR2 (germline): SGHKS, YYEKEE (reference sequence). The CDR3 is 16 amino acids.

The chain uses TRBV6-1 and TRBJ2-2; the match to TRBD1 covers 7 bases. The germline gives CDR1 MNHNS, CDR2 SASEGT. V was pared by 8 bases and J by 2 bases, with 5 bases of the junction left unmatched. The CDR3 has 14 amino acids. CDR3 DNA: TGTGCCAGCGGGGGACAGCTAAACACCGGGGAGCTGTTTTTT. Protein product: CASGGQLNTGELFF.

This clone was seen a handful of times. The V gene is TRBV5-4, the J gene TRBJ2-6; the D gene is possibly TRBD2 (6 bases). CDR3 length: 17 residues. Germline values: CDR1 SGHNT, CDR2 YYREEE (reference sequence). The germline V and J ends were trimmed by 3 bases and 0 bases, with 13 bases remaining between them. Here the CDR3 reads CASSSPTGSSGANVLTF. The CDR3 DNA reads TGTGCCAGCAGCTCACCCACCGGGAGCTCTGGGGCCAACGTCCTGACTTTC.

The V call is TRBV19, the J call TRBJ1-1; D gene ambiguous. The CDR3 runs 15 residues. Germline lookup yields CDR1 LNHDA and CDR2 SQIVND (reference sequence). The V gene lost 4 bases and the J gene lost 4 bases, with 16 bases spanning the gap. The CDR3 DNA reads as TGTGCCAGTAGTACGTGGAGGGAAGGAGGCACTGAAGCTTTCTTT. Protein product: CASSTWREGGTEAFF.

This clone was seen only once. The chain combines TRBV5-4 with TRBJ2-7, with 7 positions matching TRBD2. The V gene end was trimmed by 4 bases and the J gene end by 6 bases; junction bases not matched to a gene: 16. Germline loops: CDR1 SGHNT, CDR2 YYREEE (reference sequence). The CDR3 is 16 amino acids. The CDR3 DNA is TGTGCCAGCAGCCCCCCCCCGGGCGGGAGCTCGGGCGAGCAGTACTTC. Its translation: CASSPPPGGSSGEQYF.

Comments on this clone: Mismatch with germline at one junction end may stem from a read error. The chain employs TRBV6-6 and TRBJ1-1, with 9 positions matching TRBD1. CDR1 MNHNY and CDR2 SVGAGI come from the germline V gene (reference sequence). The CDR3 length is 11 residues. CDR3 sequence reads: CASSSRTGAIF. CDR3 nucleotide sequence: TGTGCCAGCAGTTCCCGGACAGGGGCCATCTTT.